This TCR beta chain is from a study of blood T cell repertoires in COVID-19. The wider study: The study drew acute and convalescent COVID-19 samples from the United States, Italy and Spain. Sample material is recorded as cDNA or gDNA derived from T cells, B-cell-depleted T cells, or PBMCs.

There are 13 residues in the CDR3. Per germline, CDR1 SQVTM and CDR2 ANQGSEA. V shed 0 bases, J shed 12 bases, and the junction held 5 bases outside the gene matches. In the original processing: Amplification with reference gene primers provided the estimates of nucleated cell counts. The protocol was immunoSEQ multiplex PCR, while the TCRdb copy is restricted to in-frame clones and leaves out a portion. The V and J calls and clone size come from that table; D and trimming were worked out from the DNA. This repertoire shows 95,000 to 150,000 clones, over 75% found once; its top ten account for 6.6%. Sequenced: peripheral blood. This chain links TRBV29-1 with TRBJ2-1, with 10 bases identical to TRBD2. The TCR sequence derives from a man older than 75 with active or convalescent COVID-19. The CDR3 sequence is CSVEELAGRGQFF. The CDR3 coding sequence is TGCAGCGTTGAAGAACTAGCGGGGCGGGGGCAGTTCTTC.